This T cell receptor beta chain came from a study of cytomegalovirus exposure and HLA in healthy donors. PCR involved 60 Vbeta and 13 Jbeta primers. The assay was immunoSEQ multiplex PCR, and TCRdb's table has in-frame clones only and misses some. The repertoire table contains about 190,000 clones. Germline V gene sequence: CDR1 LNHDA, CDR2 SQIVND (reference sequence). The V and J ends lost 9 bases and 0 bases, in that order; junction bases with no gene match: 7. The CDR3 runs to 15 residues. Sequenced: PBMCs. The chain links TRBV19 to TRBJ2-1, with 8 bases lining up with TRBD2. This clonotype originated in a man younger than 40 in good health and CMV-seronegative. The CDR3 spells CASKQLAASYNEQFF. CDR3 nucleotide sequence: TGTGCCAGCAAACAACTAGCGGCCTCCTACAATGAGCAGTTCTTC.